A single T cell receptor beta chain is shown here with its context. Its specificity is not known. The sample is drawn from a study of T cells in localized non-small cell lung cancer. Study findings and constraints: Tumor showed lower T cell clonality than uninvolved adjacent lung, where it was highest. Longer overall survival associated with higher blood T cell density; shorter survival with higher adjacent-lung clonality. There were a median around 57 of the top 100 tumor clones appearing in adjacent lung.

Profiling relied on immunoSEQ multiplex PCR, and the TCRdb table lists in-frame clones only, not all of them. The data hold some 39,000 clones, with more than 80% observed a single time. The length of the CDR3 is 11 residues. Germline V gives CDR1 ENHRY, CDR2 SYGVKD. The ends were cut back, 2 bases at V and 7 bases at J, with 4 bases in the middle. The chain couples TRBV10-3 to TRBJ2-3, with D hard to call. The material was peripheral blood mononuclear cells, obtained before any cancer treatment. The clonotype comes from a male donor aged 60 or over with stage II lung adenocarcinoma. The CDR3 DNA follows: TGTGCCATCAGTGAGGGAAATACGCAGTATTTT. Translation: CAISEGNTQYF.